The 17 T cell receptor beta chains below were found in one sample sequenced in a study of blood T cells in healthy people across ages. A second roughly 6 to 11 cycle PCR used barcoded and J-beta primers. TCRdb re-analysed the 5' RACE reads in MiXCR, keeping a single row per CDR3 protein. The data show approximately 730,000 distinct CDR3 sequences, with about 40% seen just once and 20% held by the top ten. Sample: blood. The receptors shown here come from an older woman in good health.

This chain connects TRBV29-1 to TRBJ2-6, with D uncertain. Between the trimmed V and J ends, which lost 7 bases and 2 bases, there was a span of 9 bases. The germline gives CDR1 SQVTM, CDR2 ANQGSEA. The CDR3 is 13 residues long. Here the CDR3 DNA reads TGCAGCGCCGCGCCAACTGGGGCCAACGTCCTGACTTTC. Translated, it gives CSAAPTGANVLTF.

CDR3 nucleotide sequence: TGTGCCAGCATAAAGGACTACCCCTACAATGAGCAGTTCTTC. The encoded protein is CASIKDYPYNEQFF. The V call is TRBV2, the J call TRBJ2-1, with D possibly TRBD2 on 6 matching bases. The CDR3 runs to 14 residues. V was shortened by 7 bases and J by 2 bases, with 12 bases between the two germline ends. The V gene's germline CDR1 is SNHLY and CDR2 FYNNEI.

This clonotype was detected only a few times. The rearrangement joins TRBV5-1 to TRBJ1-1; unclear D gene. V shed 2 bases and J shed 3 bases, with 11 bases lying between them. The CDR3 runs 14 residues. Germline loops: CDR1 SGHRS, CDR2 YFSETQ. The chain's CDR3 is CASSFDGRDTEAFF. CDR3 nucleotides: TGCGCCAGCAGCTTCGACGGAAGGGACACTGAAGCTTTCTTT.

CDR3 region: CASSFQQGSTEAFF. The CDR3 coding sequence is TGTGCCAGCAGCTTTCAACAGGGATCCACTGAAGCTTTCTTT. The J gene is TRBJ1-1, the V gene TRBV7-9; D possibly corresponds to TRBD1 (6 bases). CDR1 is SEHNR, CDR2 FQNEAQ, per germline (reference sequence). V was shortened by 3 bases and J by 4 bases, with 12 bases between the two germline ends. CDR3 size: 14 residues.

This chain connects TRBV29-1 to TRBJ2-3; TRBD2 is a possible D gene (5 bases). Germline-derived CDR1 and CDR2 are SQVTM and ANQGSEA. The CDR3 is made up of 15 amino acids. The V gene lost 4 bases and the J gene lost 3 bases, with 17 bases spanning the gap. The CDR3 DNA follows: TGCAGCGTTGGAAGGCTCGGGGTGGTGACAGATACGCAGTATTTT. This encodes CSVGRLGVVTDTQYF.

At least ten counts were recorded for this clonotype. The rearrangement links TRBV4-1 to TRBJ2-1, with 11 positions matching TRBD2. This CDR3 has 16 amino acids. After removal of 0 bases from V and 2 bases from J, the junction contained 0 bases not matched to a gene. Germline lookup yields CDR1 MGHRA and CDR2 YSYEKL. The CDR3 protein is CASSQETSGAYNEQFF. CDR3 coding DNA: TGCGCCAGCAGCCAAGAGACTAGCGGGGCCTACAATGAGCAGTTCTTC.

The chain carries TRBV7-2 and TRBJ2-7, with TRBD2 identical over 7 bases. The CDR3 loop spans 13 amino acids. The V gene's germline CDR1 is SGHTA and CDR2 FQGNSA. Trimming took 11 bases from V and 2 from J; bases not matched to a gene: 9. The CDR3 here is CAATRAGAYEQYF. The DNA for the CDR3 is TGTGCCGCCACCCGGGCGGGGGCCTACGAGCAGTACTTC.

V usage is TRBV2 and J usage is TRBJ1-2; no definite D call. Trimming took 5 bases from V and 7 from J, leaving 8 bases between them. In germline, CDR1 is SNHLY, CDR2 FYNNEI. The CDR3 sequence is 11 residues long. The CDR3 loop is CASSQTVGYTF. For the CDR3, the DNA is TGTGCCAGCAGTCAGACGGTTGGCTACACCTTC.

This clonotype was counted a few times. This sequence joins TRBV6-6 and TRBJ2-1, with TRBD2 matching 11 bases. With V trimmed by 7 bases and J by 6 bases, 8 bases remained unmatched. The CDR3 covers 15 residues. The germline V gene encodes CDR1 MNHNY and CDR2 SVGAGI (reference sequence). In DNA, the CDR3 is TGTGCCAGCAAAAGTAGCGGGAGGGCCGGCAATGAGCAGTTCTTC. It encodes CASKSSGRAGNEQFF.

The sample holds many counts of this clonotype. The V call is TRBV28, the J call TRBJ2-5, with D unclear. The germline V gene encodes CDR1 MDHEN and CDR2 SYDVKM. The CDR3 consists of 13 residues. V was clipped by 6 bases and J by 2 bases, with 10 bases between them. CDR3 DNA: TGTGCCAGCAGCCGTCACCAGCAAGAGACCCAGTACTTC. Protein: CASSRHQQETQYF.

The CDR3: CASRDSNSPLHF. The CDR3 DNA sequence: TGTGCCAGCCGCGACTCTAATTCACCCCTCCACTTT. This chain uses TRBV25-1 with TRBJ1-6; no firm D call. This CDR3 has 12 amino acids. Germline loops: CDR1 MGHDK, CDR2 SYGVNS. The V and J ends lost 8 bases and 6 bases respectively, with 8 bases between them.

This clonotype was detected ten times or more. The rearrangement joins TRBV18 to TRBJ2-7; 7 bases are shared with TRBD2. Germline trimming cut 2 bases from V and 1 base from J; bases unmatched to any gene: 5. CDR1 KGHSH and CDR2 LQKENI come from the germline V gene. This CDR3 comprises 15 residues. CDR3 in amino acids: CASSPGRGTSYEQYF. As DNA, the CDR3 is TGTGCCAGCTCACCAGGGCGGGGGACTTCCTACGAGCAGTACTTC.

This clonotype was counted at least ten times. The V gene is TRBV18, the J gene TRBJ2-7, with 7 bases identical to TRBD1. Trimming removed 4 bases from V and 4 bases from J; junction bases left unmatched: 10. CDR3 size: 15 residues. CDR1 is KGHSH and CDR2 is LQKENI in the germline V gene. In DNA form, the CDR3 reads TGTGCCAGCTCACGCGACAGGGACCCGATTTACGAGCAGTACTTC. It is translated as CASSRDRDPIYEQYF.

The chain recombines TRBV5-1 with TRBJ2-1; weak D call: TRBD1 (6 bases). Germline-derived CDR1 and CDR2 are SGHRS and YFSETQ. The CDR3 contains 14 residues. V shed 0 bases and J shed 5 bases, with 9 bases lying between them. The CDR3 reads CASSLDAGDNEQFF. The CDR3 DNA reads TGCGCCAGCAGCTTGGACGCAGGGGACAATGAGCAGTTCTTC.

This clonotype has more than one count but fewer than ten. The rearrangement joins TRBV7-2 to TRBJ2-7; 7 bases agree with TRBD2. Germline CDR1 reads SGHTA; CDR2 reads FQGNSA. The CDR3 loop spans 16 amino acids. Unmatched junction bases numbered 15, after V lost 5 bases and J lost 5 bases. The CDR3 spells CASSPGRSAGFNEQYF. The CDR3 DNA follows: TGTGCCAGCAGCCCCGGGAGGTCGGCAGGGTTCAACGAGCAGTACTTC.

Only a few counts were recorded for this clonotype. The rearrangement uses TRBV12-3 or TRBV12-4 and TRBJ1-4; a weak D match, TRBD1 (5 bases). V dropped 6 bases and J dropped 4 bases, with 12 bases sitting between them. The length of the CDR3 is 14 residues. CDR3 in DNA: TGTGCCAGCAGACTTGGGGGTAATAATGAAAAACTGTTTTTT. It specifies CASRLGGNNEKLFF.

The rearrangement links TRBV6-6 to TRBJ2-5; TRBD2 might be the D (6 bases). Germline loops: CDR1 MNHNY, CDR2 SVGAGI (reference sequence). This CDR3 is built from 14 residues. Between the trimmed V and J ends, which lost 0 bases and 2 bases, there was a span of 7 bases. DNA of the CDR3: TGTGCCAGCAGTTACTCGACTAGACAAGAGACCCAGTACTTC. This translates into CASSYSTRQETQYF.